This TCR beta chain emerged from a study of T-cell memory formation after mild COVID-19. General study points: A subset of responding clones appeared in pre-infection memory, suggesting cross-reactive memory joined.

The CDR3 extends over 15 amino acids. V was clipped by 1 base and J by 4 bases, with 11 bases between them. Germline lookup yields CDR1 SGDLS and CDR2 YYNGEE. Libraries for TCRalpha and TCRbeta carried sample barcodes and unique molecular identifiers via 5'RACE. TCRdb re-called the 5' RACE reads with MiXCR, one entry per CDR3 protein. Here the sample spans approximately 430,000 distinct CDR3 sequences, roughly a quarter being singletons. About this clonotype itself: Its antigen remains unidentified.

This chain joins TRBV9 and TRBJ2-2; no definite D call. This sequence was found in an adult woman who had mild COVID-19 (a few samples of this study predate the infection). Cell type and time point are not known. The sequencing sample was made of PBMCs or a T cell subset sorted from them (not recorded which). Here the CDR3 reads CASSVSTASTGELFF. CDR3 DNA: TGTGCCAGCAGCGTATCAACAGCGAGCACCGGGGAGCTGTTTTTT.